These 18 T cell receptor beta chains came from one sample sequenced in a study of TIL therapy for anti-PD-1-resistant metastatic lung cancer. The immunoSEQ assay was v3. TCRdb's table, derived via immunoSEQ multiplex PCR, lists solely in-frame clones and lacks some. The table records 40,000 to 55,000 clones, 79% of them present only once. Stated time point: pre-treatment sample, taken before nivolumab and TIL therapy. The sample in question was blood, obtained at baseline. The receptor source for this set is a woman aged 25-80 years with non-small cell lung cancer.

V usage is TRBV27 and J usage is TRBJ1-4; tentative D call: TRBD1 (5 bases). Germline CDR1 and CDR2: MNHEY and SMNVEV (reference sequence). V was shortened by 2 bases and J by 7 bases, with 8 bases between the two germline ends. This CDR3 has 13 residues. The CDR3: CASSLGGSEKLFF. The CDR3, as DNA: TGTGCCAGCAGTTTAGGGGGGAGTGAAAAACTGTTTTTT.

This chain uses TRBV5-6 with TRBJ1-4; perhaps TRBD1 as D (5 bases). The germline V gene encodes CDR1 SGHDT and CDR2 YYEEEE. V lost 4 bases and J lost 0, with 13 bases in between. This CDR3 region has 16 residues. Here the CDR3 DNA reads TGTGCCAGCAGCATTGGACAATTTGCAACTAATGAAAAACTGTTTTTT. It translates to CASSIGQFATNEKLFF.

This clone was counted only a few times. The chain recombines TRBV2 with TRBJ1-2, with D unclear. The V gene's germline CDR1 is SNHLY and CDR2 FYNNEI. The CDR3 extends over 12 amino acids. V was clipped by 6 bases and J by 4 bases, with 9 bases between them. CDR3 sequence: CASSAGPYGYTF. CDR3 bases: TGTGCCAGCAGCGCCGGGCCCTATGGCTACACCTTC.

V is TRBV5-1 and J is TRBJ1-2; maybe TRBD1 (5 bases). This CDR3 contains 12 residues. Germline CDR1 and CDR2: SGHRS and YFSETQ. V was cut by 9 bases and J by 4 bases, with 13 bases left in between. The CDR3 here is CAIKRDGYGYTF. In DNA form, the CDR3 reads TGCGCCATCAAAAGGGACGGCTATGGCTACACCTTC.

This sequence joins TRBV5-5 and TRBJ2-3, with 7 bases identical to TRBD2. The CDR3 is made up of 15 amino acids. The V gene's germline CDR1 is SGHKS and CDR2 YYEKEE (reference sequence). Trimming cost V 0 bases and J 8 bases; bases outside gene matches: 9. The CDR3 DNA follows: TGTGCCAGCAGCTTGGGCCAGGGCGTAGCGGGTACGCAGTATTTT. It codes for CASSLGQGVAGTQYF.

V is TRBV5-1 and J is TRBJ2-3; 7 nucleotides agree with TRBD1. Germline loops: CDR1 SGHRS, CDR2 YFSETQ. The length of the CDR3 is 17 residues. The ends lost 4 bases at V and 3 bases at J; junction bases unmatched: 14. The CDR3 region is CASSETSGTAETDTQYF. The CDR3 nucleotides read TGCGCCAGCAGCGAAACCTCCGGGACAGCAGAAACAGATACGCAGTATTTT.

J is TRBJ2-2 and V is TRBV7-6; no definite D call. Germline-derived CDR1 and CDR2 are SGHVS and FNYEAQ. V was shortened by 2 bases and J by 7 bases, with 11 bases between the two germline ends. The CDR3 is 14 amino acids. For the CDR3, the DNA is TGTGCCAGCAGCTTATCAGGATTTATCGGGGAGCTGTTTTTT. It codes for CASSLSGFIGELFF.

The count of this clone is one. The CDR3 sequence is CASSLRTGDVGSEQYF. The CDR3 DNA follows: TGTGCCAGCAGCTTGCGGACAGGGGATGTCGGATCCGAGCAGTACTTC. This rearrangement joins TRBV5-6 to TRBJ2-7; TRBD1 matches 9 bases. Germline V gene lookup returns CDR1 SGHDT and CDR2 YYEEEE. The trim removed 1 base at V and 6 bases at J, leaving 11 bases unmatched. The CDR3 totals 16 residues.

This clone has just a few counts. The same CDR3 also results from other DNA sequences found in this sample. The chain has TRBV19 and TRBJ1-5; D gene uncertain. The CDR3 has 13 amino acids. V lost 0 bases, J lost 4 bases, and 4 bases lay in between. Germline lookup yields CDR1 LNHDA and CDR2 SQIVND (reference sequence). This CDR3 reads CASSIDGNQPQHF. The CDR3 region has the DNA TGTGCCAGTAGTATAGATGGAAATCAGCCCCAGCATTTT.

This clone was picked up a small number of times. This sequence joins TRBV10-2 and TRBJ2-7, with a possible D match to TRBD2 (5 bases). Germline CDR1 reads WSHSY; CDR2 reads SAAADI. CDR3 size: 12 residues. V was shortened by 4 bases and J by 2 bases, with 6 bases between the two germline ends. This chain's CDR3 is CASSAGTYEQYF. In nucleotides, the CDR3 is TGCGCCAGCAGTGCGGGGACCTACGAGCAGTACTTC.

The V and J genes are TRBV5-1 and TRBJ1-1, with 8 bases lining up with TRBD1. The V and J ends lost 3 bases and 0 bases, in that order; junction bases with no gene match: 4. The CDR3 spans 15 residues. Germline V gene sequence: CDR1 SGHRS, CDR2 YFSETQ. Here the CDR3 reads CASSSGTGLNTEAFF. CDR3 in DNA: TGCGCCAGCAGCTCAGGGACAGGACTGAACACTGAAGCTTTCTTT.

The genes are TRBV7-2 and TRBJ2-5; D not certain. The J call may be in error: the DNA end matches TRBJ2-7 better. Germline V CDR1 and CDR2: SGHTA, FQGNSA. The CDR3 loop spans 14 amino acids. The CDR3 nucleotides read TGTGCCAGCAGCTTCGACCCTAGTACCCACGAGCAGTACTTC. This gives the protein CASSFDPSTHEQYF.

The chain employs TRBV6-1 and TRBJ2-3; D is undetermined. V gave up 7 bases and J gave up 4 bases, with 18 bases separating them. The germline V gene encodes CDR1 MNHNS and CDR2 SASEGT. This CDR3 comprises 15 residues. Written as DNA, the CDR3 is TGTGCCAGCAAGCCGGGTTTGATAACTCCAGATACGCAGTATTTT. Its translation: CASKPGLITPDTQYF.

The sample holds a few counts of this clone. V usage is TRBV10-2 and J usage is TRBJ1-5; D gene ambiguous. Germline CDR1 is WSHSY and CDR2 is SAAADI. V was pared by 3 bases and J by 0 bases, with 3 bases between. This CDR3 has 13 residues. The CDR3 protein is CASSDLSNQPQHF. CDR3 DNA: TGCGCCAGCAGTGATCTTAGCAATCAGCCCCAGCATTTT.

This chain connects TRBV4-2 to TRBJ2-7; 11 bases map to TRBD2. CDR1 is LGHNA, CDR2 YNFKEQ, per germline. This CDR3 is 20 amino acids long. J lost 0 bases, V lost 0 bases, and 13 bases had no gene match. The CDR3: CASSQESVSGGAGISYEQYF. CDR3 nucleotides: TGTGCCAGCAGCCAAGAGTCTGTTAGCGGGGGGGCCGGGATCTCCTACGAGCAGTACTTC.

J is TRBJ2-7 and V is TRBV6-1, with 7 nucleotides matching TRBD1. Trimming at V came to 2 bases and at J to 4 bases, leaving 8 bases not matched to a gene. The CDR3 totals 15 residues. Germline V gives CDR1 MNHNS, CDR2 SASEGT. The CDR3 loop reads CASSETAGGIYEQYF. The CDR3 coding sequence is TGTGCCAGCAGTGAAACCGCAGGGGGTATTTACGAGCAGTACTTC.

This clone has just one count. This chain uses TRBV5-5 with TRBJ2-3; the D gene is possibly TRBD1 (5 bases). Trimming cost V 0 bases and J 6 bases, with 17 bases left between them. The germline CDR1 and CDR2 sequences are SGHKS and YYEKEE (reference sequence). The CDR3 extends over 16 amino acids. DNA for the CDR3: TGTGCCAGCAGCTTGGCTGGGGCCATAGGGTGGGATACGCAGTATTTT. Translated: CASSLAGAIGWDTQYF.

The rearrangement uses TRBV27 and TRBJ2-7; TRBD2 is a possible D gene (6 bases). The CDR3 runs to 22 residues. V was pared by 6 bases and J by 4 bases, with 40 bases between. Germline V CDR1 and CDR2: MNHEY, SMNVEV (reference sequence). The CDR3 DNA reads as TGTGCCAGCAGGCTAAGGTGGCGCCCCGGGGGACTTAGCGTATGGTCCGGGTACGAGCAGTACTTC. Encoded protein: CASRLRWRPGGLSVWSGYEQYF.